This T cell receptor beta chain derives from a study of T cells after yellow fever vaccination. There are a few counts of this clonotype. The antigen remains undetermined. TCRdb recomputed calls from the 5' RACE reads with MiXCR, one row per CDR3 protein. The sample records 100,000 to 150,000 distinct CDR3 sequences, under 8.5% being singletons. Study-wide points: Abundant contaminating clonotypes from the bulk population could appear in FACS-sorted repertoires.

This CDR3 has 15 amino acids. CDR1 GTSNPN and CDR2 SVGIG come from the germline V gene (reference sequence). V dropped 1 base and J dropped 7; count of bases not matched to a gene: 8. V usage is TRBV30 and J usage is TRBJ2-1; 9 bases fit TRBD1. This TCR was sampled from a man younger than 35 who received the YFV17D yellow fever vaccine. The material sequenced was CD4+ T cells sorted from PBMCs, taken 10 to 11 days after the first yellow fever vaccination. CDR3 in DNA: TGTGCCTGGAGTGCCCGGGACAGGGTTTTAAATGAGCAGTTCTTC. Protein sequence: CAWSARDRVLNEQFF.